This T cell receptor beta chain was observed in a study of technical replicates of blood from a few donors. Profiled with immunoSEQ multiplex PCR; TCRdb holds only in-frame clones, not every one. This table holds 50,000 to 65,000 clones, roughly 92% found once. With V trimmed by 3 bases and J by 7 bases, 5 bases remained unmatched. The CDR3 is made up of 16 amino acids. CDR1 and CDR2 (germline): LGHNA, YNFKEQ. Sample: PBMCs. This receptor was obtained from a human donor in good health. Some clones in this sample may be carry-over from other donors' samples. This chain connects TRBV4-2 to TRBJ2-1; TRBD2 agrees at 14 bases. The CDR3 here is CASSQDGLAGGNEQFF. CDR3 coding DNA: TGTGCCAGCAGCCAGGACGGACTAGCGGGAGGAAATGAGCAGTTCTTC.